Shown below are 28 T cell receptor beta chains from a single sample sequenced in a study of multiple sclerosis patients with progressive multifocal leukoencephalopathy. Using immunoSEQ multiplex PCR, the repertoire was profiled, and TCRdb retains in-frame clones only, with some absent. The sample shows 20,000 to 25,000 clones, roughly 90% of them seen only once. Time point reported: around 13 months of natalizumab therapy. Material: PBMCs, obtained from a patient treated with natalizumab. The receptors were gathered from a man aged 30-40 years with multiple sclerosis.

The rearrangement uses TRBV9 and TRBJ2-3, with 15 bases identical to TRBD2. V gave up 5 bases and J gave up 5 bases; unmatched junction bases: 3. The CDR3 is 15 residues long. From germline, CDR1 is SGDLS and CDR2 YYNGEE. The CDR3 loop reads CASSGTSGRLDTQYF. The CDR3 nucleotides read TGTGCCAGCAGTGGGACTAGCGGGAGGTTAGATACGCAGTATTTT.

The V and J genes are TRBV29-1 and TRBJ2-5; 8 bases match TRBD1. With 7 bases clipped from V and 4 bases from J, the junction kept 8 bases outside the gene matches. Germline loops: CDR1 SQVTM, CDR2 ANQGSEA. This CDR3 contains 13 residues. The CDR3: CSAGQGMRETQYF. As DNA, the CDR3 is TGCAGCGCAGGACAGGGAATGCGAGAGACCCAGTACTTC.

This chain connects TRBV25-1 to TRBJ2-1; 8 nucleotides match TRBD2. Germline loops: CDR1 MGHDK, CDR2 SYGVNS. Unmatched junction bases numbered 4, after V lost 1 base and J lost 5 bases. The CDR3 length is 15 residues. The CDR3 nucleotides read TGTGCCAGCAGTGAATGTGAAGCGGGGGACAATGAGCAGTTCTTC. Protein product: CASSECEAGDNEQFF.

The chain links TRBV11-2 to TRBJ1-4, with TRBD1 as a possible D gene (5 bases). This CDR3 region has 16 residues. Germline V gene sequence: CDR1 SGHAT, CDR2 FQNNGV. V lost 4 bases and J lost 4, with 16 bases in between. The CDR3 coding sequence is TGTGCCAGCAGCTCGGCGGTGGGACGGCGTAATGAAAAACTGTTTTTT. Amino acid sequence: CASSSAVGRRNEKLFF.

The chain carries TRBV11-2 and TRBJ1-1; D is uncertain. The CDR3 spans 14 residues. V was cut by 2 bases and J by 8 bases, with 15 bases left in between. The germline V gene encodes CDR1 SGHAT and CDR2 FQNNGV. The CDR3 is CASSLYFGPPEAFF. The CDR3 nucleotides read TGTGCCAGCAGCTTATATTTTGGGCCCCCGGAAGCTTTCTTT.

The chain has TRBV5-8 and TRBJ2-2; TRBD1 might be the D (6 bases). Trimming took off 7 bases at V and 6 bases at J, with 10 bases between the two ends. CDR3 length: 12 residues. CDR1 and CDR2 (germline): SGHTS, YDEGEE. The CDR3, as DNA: TGTGCCAGCCAGGGGCTCGCCGGGGAGCTGTTTTTT. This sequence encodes CASQGLAGELFF.

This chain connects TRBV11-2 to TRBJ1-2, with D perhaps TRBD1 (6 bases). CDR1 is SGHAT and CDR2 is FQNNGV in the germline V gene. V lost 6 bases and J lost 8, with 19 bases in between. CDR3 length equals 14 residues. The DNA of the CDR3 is TGTGCCAGCAGGACCCTGGGGGGGGCGGGAGGCTACACCTTC. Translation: CASRTLGGAGGYTF.

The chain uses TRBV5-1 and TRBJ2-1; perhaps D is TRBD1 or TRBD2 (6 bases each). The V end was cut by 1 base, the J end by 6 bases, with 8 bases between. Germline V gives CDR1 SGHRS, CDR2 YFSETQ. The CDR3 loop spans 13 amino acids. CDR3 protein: CASSLRGPNEQFF. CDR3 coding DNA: TGCGCCAGCAGCTTGCGGGGGCCCAATGAGCAGTTCTTC.

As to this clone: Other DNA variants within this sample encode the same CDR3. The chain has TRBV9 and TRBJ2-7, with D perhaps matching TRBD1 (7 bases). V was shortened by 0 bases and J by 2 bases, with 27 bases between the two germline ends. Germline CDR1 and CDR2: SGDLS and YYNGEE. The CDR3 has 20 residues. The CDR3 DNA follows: TGTGCCAGCAGCGTAGGGCACCGAGGGGGCCTCGGGGGAGTTGCCTACGAGCAGTACTTC. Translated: CASSVGHRGGLGGVAYEQYF.

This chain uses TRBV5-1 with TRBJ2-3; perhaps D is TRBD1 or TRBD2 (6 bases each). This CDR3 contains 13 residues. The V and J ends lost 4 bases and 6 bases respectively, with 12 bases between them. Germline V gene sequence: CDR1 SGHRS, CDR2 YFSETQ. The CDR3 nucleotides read TGCGCCAGCAGCCCCCCGGGGGCTGATACGCAGTATTTT. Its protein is CASSPPGADTQYF.

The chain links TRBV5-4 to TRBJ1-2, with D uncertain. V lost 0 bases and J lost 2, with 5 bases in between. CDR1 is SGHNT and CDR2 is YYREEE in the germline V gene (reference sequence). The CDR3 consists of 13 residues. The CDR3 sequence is CASSLESNYGYTF. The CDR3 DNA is TGTGCCAGCAGCTTGGAGTCGAACTATGGCTACACCTTC.

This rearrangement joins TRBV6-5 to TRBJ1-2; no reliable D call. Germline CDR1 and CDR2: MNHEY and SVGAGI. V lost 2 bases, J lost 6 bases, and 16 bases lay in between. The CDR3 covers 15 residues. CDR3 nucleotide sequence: TGTGCCAGCAGTTACGCGGGGTCGTTATTAAATGGCTACACCTTC. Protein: CASSYAGSLLNGYTF.

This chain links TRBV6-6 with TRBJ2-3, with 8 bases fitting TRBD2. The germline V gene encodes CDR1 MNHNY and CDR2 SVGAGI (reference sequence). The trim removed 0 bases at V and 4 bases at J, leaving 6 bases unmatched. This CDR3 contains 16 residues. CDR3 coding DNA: TGTGCCAGCAGTTACTCCCTCGCGGGAGGCCCAGATACGCAGTATTTT. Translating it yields CASSYSLAGGPDTQYF.

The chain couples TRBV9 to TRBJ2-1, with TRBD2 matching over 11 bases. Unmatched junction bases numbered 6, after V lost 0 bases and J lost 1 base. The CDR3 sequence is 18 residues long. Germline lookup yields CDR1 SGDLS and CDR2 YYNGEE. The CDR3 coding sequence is TGTGCCAGCAGCGTAGGTAGCGGGAGGGCCAGTTCCTACAATGAGCAGTTCTTC. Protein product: CASSVGSGRASSYNEQFF.

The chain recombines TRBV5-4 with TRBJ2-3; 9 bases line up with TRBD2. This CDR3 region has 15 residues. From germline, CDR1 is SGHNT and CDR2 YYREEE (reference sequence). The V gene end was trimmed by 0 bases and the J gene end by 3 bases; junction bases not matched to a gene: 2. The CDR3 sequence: CASSLVLAGTDTQYF. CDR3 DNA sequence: TGTGCCAGCAGCTTGGTACTAGCGGGTACAGATACGCAGTATTTT.

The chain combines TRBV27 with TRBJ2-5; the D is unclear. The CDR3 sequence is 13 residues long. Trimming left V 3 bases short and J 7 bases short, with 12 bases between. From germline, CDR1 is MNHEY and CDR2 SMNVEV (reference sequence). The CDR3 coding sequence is TGTGCCAGCAGTTTCGTGACCGACGGGACCCAGTACTTC. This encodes CASSFVTDGTQYF.

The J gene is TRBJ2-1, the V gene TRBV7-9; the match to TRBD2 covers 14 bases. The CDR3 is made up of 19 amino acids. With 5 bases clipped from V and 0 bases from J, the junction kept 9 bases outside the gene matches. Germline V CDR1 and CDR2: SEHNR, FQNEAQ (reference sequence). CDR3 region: CASSQSTSGRDSSYNEQFF. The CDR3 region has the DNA TGTGCCAGCAGCCAGTCGACTAGCGGGAGGGACAGCTCCTACAATGAGCAGTTCTTC.

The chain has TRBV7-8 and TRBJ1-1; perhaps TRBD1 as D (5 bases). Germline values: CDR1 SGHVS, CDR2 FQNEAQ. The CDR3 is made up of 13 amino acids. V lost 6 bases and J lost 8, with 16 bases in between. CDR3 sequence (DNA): TGTGCCAGCAGGACACTAGGGACCGGGGAAGCTTTCTTT. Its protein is CASRTLGTGEAFF. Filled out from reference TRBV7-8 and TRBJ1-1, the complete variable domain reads GAGVSQSPRYKVAKRGQDVALRCDPISGHVSLFWYQQALGQGPEFLTYFQNEAQLDKSGLPSDRFFAERPEGSVSTLKIQRTQQEDSAVYLCASRTLGTGEAFFGQGTRLTVV.

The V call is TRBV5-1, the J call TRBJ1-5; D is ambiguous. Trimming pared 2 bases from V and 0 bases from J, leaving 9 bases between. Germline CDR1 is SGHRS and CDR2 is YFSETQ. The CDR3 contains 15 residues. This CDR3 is CASSFGTYSNQPQHF. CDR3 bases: TGCGCCAGCAGCTTTGGCACGTATAGCAATCAGCCCCAGCATTTT.

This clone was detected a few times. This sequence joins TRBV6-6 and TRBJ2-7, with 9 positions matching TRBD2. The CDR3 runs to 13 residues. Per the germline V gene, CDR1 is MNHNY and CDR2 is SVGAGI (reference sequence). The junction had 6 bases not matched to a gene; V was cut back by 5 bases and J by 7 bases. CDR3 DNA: TGTGCCAGCAGTAAGGGACTAGCTCAGGAGCAGTACGTC. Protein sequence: CASSKGLAQEQYV.

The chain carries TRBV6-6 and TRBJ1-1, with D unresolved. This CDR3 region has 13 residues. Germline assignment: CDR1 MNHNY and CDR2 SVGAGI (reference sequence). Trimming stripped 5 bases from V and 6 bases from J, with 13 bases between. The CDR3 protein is CASSDADRAEAFF. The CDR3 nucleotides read TGTGCCAGCAGTGACGCGGACCGGGCTGAAGCTTTCTTT.

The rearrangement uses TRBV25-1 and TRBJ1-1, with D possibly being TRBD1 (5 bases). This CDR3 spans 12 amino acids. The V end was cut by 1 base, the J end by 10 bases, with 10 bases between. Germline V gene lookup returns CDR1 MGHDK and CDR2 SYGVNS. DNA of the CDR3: TGTGCCAGCAGTGAATTTCAGGGATCAGCTTTCTTT. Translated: CASSEFQGSAFF.

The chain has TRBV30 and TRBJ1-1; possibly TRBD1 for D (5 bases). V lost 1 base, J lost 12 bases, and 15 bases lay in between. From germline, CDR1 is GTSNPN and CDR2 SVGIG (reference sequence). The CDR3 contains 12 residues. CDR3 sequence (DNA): TGTGCCTGGAGTGACCGGGGGTACAAAACTTTCTTT. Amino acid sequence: CAWSDRGYKTFF.

CDR3 coding DNA: TGTGCCAGCAGCTCGGGACTAGAGAATTTGGATGAGCAGTTCTTC. Translation: CASSSGLENLDEQFF. This chain uses TRBV5-4 with TRBJ2-1, with 8 bases matching TRBD2. The CDR3 is 15 residues long. V was pared by 3 bases and J by 8 bases, with 10 bases of the junction left unmatched. Germline lookup yields CDR1 SGHNT and CDR2 YYREEE (reference sequence).

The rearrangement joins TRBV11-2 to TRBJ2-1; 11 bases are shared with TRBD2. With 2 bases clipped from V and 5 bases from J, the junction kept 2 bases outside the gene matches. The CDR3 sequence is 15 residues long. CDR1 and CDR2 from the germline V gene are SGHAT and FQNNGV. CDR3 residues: CASSLLGLADNEQFF. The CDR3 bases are TGTGCCAGCAGCTTACTGGGACTAGCGGACAATGAGCAGTTCTTC.

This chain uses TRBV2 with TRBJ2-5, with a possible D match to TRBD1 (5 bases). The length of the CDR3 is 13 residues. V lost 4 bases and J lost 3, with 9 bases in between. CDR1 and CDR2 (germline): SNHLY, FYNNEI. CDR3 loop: CASSGRQKETQYF. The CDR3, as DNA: TGTGCCAGCAGTGGCCGACAGAAAGAGACCCAGTACTTC. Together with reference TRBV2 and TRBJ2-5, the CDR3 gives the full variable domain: EPEVTQTPSHQVTQMGQEVILRCVPISNHLYFYWYRQILGQKVEFLVSFYNNEISEKSEIFDDQFSVERPDGSNFTLKIRSTKLEDSAMYFCASSGRQKETQYFGPGTRLLVL.

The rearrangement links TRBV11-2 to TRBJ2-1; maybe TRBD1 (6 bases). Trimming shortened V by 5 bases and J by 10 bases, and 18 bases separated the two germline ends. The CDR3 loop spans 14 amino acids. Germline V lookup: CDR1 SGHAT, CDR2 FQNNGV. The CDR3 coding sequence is TGTGCCAGCAGCCCACAGGGTGCTAGCAGGGAGCAGTTCTTC. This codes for CASSPQGASREQFF. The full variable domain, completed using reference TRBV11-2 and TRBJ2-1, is EAGVAQSPRYKIIEKRQSVAFWCNPISGHATLYWYQQILGQGPKLLIQFQNNGVVDDSQLPKDRFSAERLKGVDSTLKIQPAKLEDSAVYLCASSPQGASREQFFGPGTRLTVL.

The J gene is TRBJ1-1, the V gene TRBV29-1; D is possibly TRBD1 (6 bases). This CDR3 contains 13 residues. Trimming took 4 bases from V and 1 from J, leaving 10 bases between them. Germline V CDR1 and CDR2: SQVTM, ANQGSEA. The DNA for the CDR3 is TGCAGCGTTGTGGGGGGGCGGAACACTGAAGCTTTCTTT. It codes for CSVVGGRNTEAFF.